What follows are 13 T cell receptor beta chains derived from one specimen sequenced in a study of identical twins. TCRdb processed the 5' RACE reads anew with MiXCR; each CDR3 protein has one entry. The sample has 400,000 to 500,000 distinct CDR3 sequences; approximately 18% are singletons. The sample was naive T cells sorted from blood. Receptor source: a man aged 45-65 years in good health.

This clonotype was seen ten or more times. For the CDR3, the DNA is TGCGCCAGCAGCCAAGATTGGGACAGGGCCCTGGGGAAGTACTTC. Translated, it gives CASSQDWDRALGKYF. V usage is TRBV4-1 and J usage is TRBJ2-7; the match to TRBD1 covers 9 bases. The V and J ends lost 0 bases and 11 bases, in that order; junction bases with no gene match: 11. Germline V gene lookup returns CDR1 MGHRA and CDR2 YSYEKL. The CDR3 extends over 15 amino acids.

Ten or more counts support this clonotype. V is TRBV10-3 and J is TRBJ2-1; TRBD2 aligns across 11 bases. The germline gives CDR1 ENHRY, CDR2 SYGVKD. The ends lost 9 bases at V and 8 bases at J; junction bases unmatched: 9. CDR3 size: 14 residues. This chain's CDR3 is CAISTSGTIYEQFF. The CDR3 DNA reads TGTGCCATTTCGACTAGCGGGACTATCTATGAGCAGTTCTTC.

The chain joins TRBV20-1 to TRBJ1-5; unclear D gene. V was pared by 3 bases and J by 1 base, with 4 bases between. The V gene's germline CDR1 is DFQATT and CDR2 SNEGSKA (reference sequence). The CDR3 loop spans 12 amino acids. CDR3 sequence reads: CSARGSNQPQHF. The CDR3 DNA follows: TGCAGTGCTAGGGGGAGCAATCAGCCCCAGCATTTT.

The table lists this clonotype with many counts. The chain uses TRBV6-5 and TRBJ1-4; D perhaps matches TRBD1 (6 bases). CDR3 length: 12 residues. Deletions cut 9 bases from V and 6 bases from J, with 11 bases between. The germline V gene encodes CDR1 MNHEY and CDR2 SVGAGI. The CDR3 loop reads CASQGMDEKLFF. In DNA form, the CDR3 reads TGTGCCAGTCAGGGGATGGATGAAAAACTGTTTTTT.

In its sample, this clonotype was seen a few times. The chain is built from TRBV29-1 and TRBJ2-7; 7 bases match TRBD1. After removal of 7 bases from V and 2 bases from J, the junction contained 5 bases not matched to a gene. The CDR3 sequence is 12 residues long. Germline lookup yields CDR1 SQVTM and CDR2 ANQGSEA. The CDR3 reads CSASTGTYEQYF. The CDR3 DNA follows: TGCAGCGCTTCGACAGGGACCTACGAGCAGTACTTC.

This chain uses TRBV12-3 or TRBV12-4 with TRBJ2-3; TRBD1 is a possible D gene (6 bases). Trimming took off 1 base at V and 4 bases at J, with 15 bases between the two ends. The CDR3 is 16 residues long. The chain's CDR3 is CASSLGSANRADTQYF. The CDR3 DNA sequence: TGTGCCAGCAGTTTAGGTTCTGCAAACAGGGCAGATACGCAGTATTTT.

The CDR3 DNA is TGCGCCAGCCCCTTGGGAGCGGCGCCCGAATTAGCCAAAAACATTCAGTACTTC. Translation gives CASPLGAAPELAKNIQYF. The J gene is TRBJ2-4, the V gene TRBV5-1; TRBD2 might be the D (5 bases). Germline CDR1 SGHRS, CDR2 YFSETQ. The CDR3 is 18 residues long. V lost 7 bases and J 0 bases, leaving 23 bases between the germline ends.

This clonotype appeared many times. J is TRBJ2-7 and V is TRBV7-2; D may be TRBD1 or TRBD2 (6 bases each). Trimming took 3 bases from V and 5 from J, leaving 17 bases between them. Looked up from germline, CDR1 is SGHTA and CDR2 is FQGNSA. The CDR3 has 15 residues. This CDR3 reads CASSFRGRYLDEQYF. As DNA, the CDR3 is TGTGCCAGCAGCTTTAGGGGGAGGTACCTTGACGAGCAGTACTTC.

This clonotype was counted only a few times. The chain recombines TRBV28 with TRBJ2-1; 9 nucleotides line up with TRBD2. Germline CDR1 is MDHEN and CDR2 is SYDVKM. V dropped 8 bases and J dropped 10; count of bases not matched to a gene: 9. CDR3 size: 13 residues. CDR3 DNA: TGTGCCAGCGAAAAACCAGGGACTAGCGAGCAGTTCTTC. Amino acids: CASEKPGTSEQFF.

This clonotype appeared many times. This chain uses TRBV11-2 with TRBJ2-1; D is ambiguous. This CDR3 comprises 13 residues. Deletions cut 0 bases from V and 8 bases from J, with 8 bases between. Germline V gives CDR1 SGHAT, CDR2 FQNNGV. The CDR3 spells CASSLEFGDEQFF. The DNA of the CDR3 is TGTGCCAGCAGCTTAGAGTTTGGTGATGAGCAGTTCTTC.

The CDR3 region is CSVLLAGFYTQYF. The CDR3 nucleotides are TGCAGCGTTTTACTAGCGGGATTTTATACGCAGTATTTT. The chain combines TRBV29-1 with TRBJ2-3; 10 bases map to TRBD2. The V gene's germline CDR1 is SQVTM and CDR2 ANQGSEA. The CDR3 contains 13 residues. V was pared by 5 bases and J by 7 bases, with 6 bases of the junction left unmatched.

In this sample, this clonotype turned up once. The gene calls are TRBV4-3 and TRBJ1-2; D perhaps matches TRBD1 (5 bases). Per germline, CDR1 LGHNA and CDR2 YSLEER. The V gene lost 5 bases and the J gene lost 4 bases, with 20 bases spanning the gap. This CDR3 spans 16 amino acids. For the CDR3, the DNA is TGCGCCAGCAGCGTATACGAACCAGGGTCTCTCTATGGCTACACCTTC. Translated: CASSVYEPGSLYGYTF.

This clonotype was detected only a few times. The V gene is TRBV5-1, the J gene TRBJ2-7; D is possibly TRBD2 (5 bases). The germline V gene encodes CDR1 SGHRS and CDR2 YFSETQ. Trimming cost V 6 bases and J 4 bases, with 14 bases left between them. This CDR3 has 13 amino acids. In DNA form, the CDR3 reads TGCGCCAGCACAAGGGAGCCTAATTACGAGCAGTACTTC. Translated: CASTREPNYEQYF.